The 24 T cell receptor beta chains below were found in one sample sequenced in a study of tumor-infiltrating lymphocytes in primary liver carcinoma. Unsorted bulk tissue of about 19-33 mg yielded co-extracted RNA and DNA. Total RNA amounting to about 520 ng was the source from which TCR beta cDNA was made with a constant-region primer. Libraries for TCR beta were built through three nested multiplex PCR rounds, which together made up a slightly modified ARM-PCR procedure. The first two PCR rounds, around 10 cycles each, used TRBV1-TRBV30 forward primers and a C-beta reverse primer. TCRdb used MiXCR to reprocess the multiplex PCR reads, holding one entry per CDR3 protein. The data show about 60,000 distinct CDR3 sequences, with over 60% seen just once and around 38% held by the top ten. The sample taken for sequencing was liver tumor tissue from sampling region 4. The sample's subset: tumor region T4, right-lateral pole. Receptors were obtained from a man aged 40-55 years with primary liver carcinoma and hepatitis B virus infection.

This clonotype was detected ten times or more. The chain couples TRBV24-1 to TRBJ2-5, with 7 positions matching TRBD1. CDR1 and CDR2 (germline): KGHDR, SFDVKD. The CDR3 is made up of 15 amino acids. Trimming removed 3 bases from V and 4 bases from J; junction bases left unmatched: 7. CDR3 sequence reads: CATSDRQGWGETQYF. As DNA, the CDR3 is TGTGCCACCAGTGATCGACAGGGATGGGGAGAGACCCAGTACTTC.

In its sample, this clonotype was seen many times. The V and J genes are TRBV6-4 and TRBJ2-2, with D unclear. V gave up 2 bases and J gave up 7 bases, with 5 bases separating them. The CDR3 contains 12 residues. CDR1 is MRHNA, CDR2 SNTAGT, per germline. CDR3 bases: TGTGCCAGCAGTGACGGTCGCGGGGAGCTGTTTTTT. The encoded protein is CASSDGRGELFF.

This rearrangement joins TRBV5-5 to TRBJ2-1; 9 bases fit TRBD2. The germline gives CDR1 SGHKS, CDR2 YYEKEE (reference sequence). CDR3 size: 17 residues. With V trimmed by 3 bases and J by 11 bases, 18 bases remained unmatched. The chain's CDR3 is CASSSDPSGNSYTKQFF. CDR3 sequence (DNA): TGTGCCAGCAGCTCCGACCCTAGCGGGAACTCCTACACTAAGCAGTTCTTC.

The chain couples TRBV29-1 to TRBJ2-1; perhaps TRBD2 as D (5 bases). Per germline, CDR1 SQVTM and CDR2 ANQGSEA. This CDR3 spans 13 amino acids. V shed 7 bases and J shed 15 bases, with 25 bases lying between them. Written as DNA, the CDR3 is TGCAGCGACGCGCCTGACTATTACAATGAGTGGTTCTTC. Translated: CSDAPDYYNEWFF.

This clonotype was observed at least ten times. The chain joins TRBV4-2 to TRBJ2-5; 11 bases are shared with TRBD1. This CDR3 is built from 16 residues. The J segment lost 1 base and the V segment lost 0 bases, leaving 1 base of the junction unmatched. Germline V gene sequence: CDR1 LGHNA, CDR2 YNFKEQ. CDR3 protein: CASSQDGTGGQETQYF. The CDR3 DNA reads as TGTGCCAGCAGCCAAGACGGGACAGGGGGCCAAGAGACCCAGTACTTC.

The chain is built from TRBV4-3 and TRBJ1-2, with TRBD1 as a possible D gene (6 bases). Trimming removed 4 bases from V and 1 base from J, with 13 bases in between. The CDR3 spans 15 residues. Per the germline V gene, CDR1 is LGHNA and CDR2 is YSLEER. DNA of the CDR3: TGCGCCAGCAGCCCCAGGGCAGGGGTTAACTATGGCTACACCTTC. It encodes CASSPRAGVNYGYTF.

A remark on this clonotype: At one end the junction does not follow the germline gene, possibly because of a read error. The chain has TRBV4-3 and TRBJ2-7; D unclear. This CDR3 contains 15 residues. Germline V lookup: CDR1 LGHNA, CDR2 YSLEER. The CDR3 DNA reads as TGCGCTAGCAGCCAAGATCGAGAGACTCCCTACAAGCAGTACTTC. Its translation is CASSQDRETPYKQYF.

On this clonotype itself: Since a much larger clone is just one base distant, this may be a read error. The chain couples TRBV28 to TRBJ2-7; 10 nucleotides line up with TRBD1. The CDR3 extends over 15 amino acids. Germline V gene lookup returns CDR1 MDHEN and CDR2 SYDVKM. The CDR3 here is CASGILGTGDYERYF. The CDR3, as DNA: TGTGCCAGCGGCATATTAGGGACAGGGGACTACGAGCGGTACTTC.

This clonotype has more than one count but fewer than ten. A read error may be the cause here, since a much bigger clone is one base away. V is TRBV30 and J is TRBJ2-2; D possibly uses TRBD1 or TRBD2 (6 bases each). In germline, CDR1 is GTSNPN, CDR2 SVGIG (reference sequence). The CDR3 is made up of 14 amino acids. CDR3 loop: CVWITRGGTGELFF. In DNA, the CDR3 is TGTGTCTGGATCACCCGAGGGGGGACCGGGGAGCTGTTTTTT.

This rearrangement joins TRBV6-5 to TRBJ2-3; D may be TRBD1 (5 bases). Germline-derived CDR1 and CDR2 are MNHEY and SVGAGI. The CDR3 runs to 14 residues. The CDR3 DNA reads TGTATCAGCAGTTACGGCAGGGTGACAGATACGCAGTATTTT. Amino acid sequence: CISSYGRVTDTQYF.

This clonotype occurred a few times. The conserved phenylalanine or tryptophan normally closing the CDR3 is absent here, so this likely arose from a read error. The chain links TRBV4-2 to TRBJ2-5, with D perhaps matching TRBD2 (5 bases). Looked up from germline, CDR1 is LGHNA and CDR2 is YNFKEQ. The CDR3 sequence is 17 residues long. Trimming stripped 0 bases from V and 2 bases from J, with 16 bases between. CDR3 region: CASSQDPGLPIQETQYL. The CDR3, as DNA: TGTGCCAGCAGCCAAGATCCAGGACTCCCGATTCAAGAGACCCAGTACTTG.

As regards this clonotype: A read error is likely, as this CDR3 ends without the conserved phenylalanine or tryptophan. V and J are TRBV6-1 and TRBJ2-1; TRBD1 or TRBD2 may be the D gene (7 bases each). V was clipped by 4 bases and J by 5 bases, with 15 bases between them. The CDR3 covers 15 residues. Germline CDR1 MNHNS, CDR2 SASEGT. For the CDR3, the DNA is TGTGCCAGCAGTGCCCGACAGGGAGGGAACAATGAGCAGTTCCTA. Translation gives CASSARQGGNNEQFL.

Turning to this clonotype: Without the conserved terminal phenylalanine or tryptophan, this CDR3 likely stems from a read error. The chain uses TRBV11-2 and TRBJ1-1, with D uncertain. The V end was cut by 6 bases, the J end by 4 bases, with 21 bases between. CDR1 is SGHAT, CDR2 FQNNGV, per germline. The CDR3 is 16 amino acids. CDR3 loop: CASRRGRARVFTEAFS. CDR3 sequence (DNA): TGTGCCAGCAGGCGAGGTAGGGCAAGGGTCTTCACTGAAGCTTTCTCT.

The chain recombines TRBV4-3 with TRBJ1-2; D call uncertain. The V and J ends lost 9 bases and 8 bases respectively, with 22 bases between them. Per the germline V gene, CDR1 is LGHNA and CDR2 is YSLEER. The CDR3 consists of 14 residues. CDR3: CASNQDLGLGGYTF. CDR3 in DNA: TGCGCCAGTAACCAAGATCTAGGGTTGGGGGGCTACACCTTC.

The rearrangement links TRBV7-9 to TRBJ2-7; D is uncertain. V lost 4 bases, J lost 9 bases, and 16 bases lay in between. The germline CDR1 and CDR2 sequences are SEHNR and FQNEAQ (reference sequence). CDR3 length: 13 residues. The CDR3 nucleotides read TGTGCCAGCAGCTCAACGGTAGAGCTCGGGCAGTACTTC. Translating gives CASSSTVELGQYF.

About this clonotype: A much larger clone differs by one base, so this may be a read error. The chain combines TRBV5-5 with TRBJ2-1; tentatively, D is TRBD2 (6 bases). V shed 4 bases and J shed 3 bases, with 14 bases lying between them. The germline CDR1 and CDR2 sequences are SGHKS and YYEKEE (reference sequence). CDR3 length: 15 amino acids. Here the CDR3 DNA reads TGTGCCAGCAGCCCATCGGGCGGGATCTACAATGAGCAGTTCTTC. It translates to CASSPSGGIYNEQFF. Looking up the rest from reference TRBV5-5 and TRBJ2-1 gives the full variable domain: DAGVTQSPTHLIKTRGQQVTLRCSPISGHKSVSWYQQVLGQGPQFIFQYYEKEERGRGNFPDRFSARQFPNYSSELNVNALLLGDSALYLCASSPSGGIYNEQFFGPGTRLTVL.

About this clonotype: This may be a read error: a much more frequent sequence differs by one nucleotide. The chain links TRBV6-6 to TRBJ2-1; 7 nucleotides line up with TRBD2. The CDR3 runs 16 residues. J was trimmed by 6 bases and V by 5 bases; bases with no gene match: 13. Per the germline V gene, CDR1 is MNHNY and CDR2 is SVGAGI (reference sequence). The DNA for the CDR3 is TGTGCCAGCAGTCCGACCACAGCGGGACGCGGCAATGAGCAGTTCTTC. As protein: CASSPTTAGRGNEQFF.

The J gene is TRBJ1-2, the V gene TRBV4-1, with TRBD1 identical over 8 bases. CDR3 size: 14 residues. The J segment lost 13 bases and the V segment lost 1 base, leaving 11 bases of the junction unmatched. Germline V gives CDR1 MGHRA, CDR2 YSYEKL. The CDR3 DNA reads as TGCGCCAGCAGCCAAGGGGACAGGAACTATGATAGCACCTTC. Residues: CASSQGDRNYDSTF.

This clonotype came up a few times. Being one base from a much bigger clone, this may be a read error. The chain is built from TRBV30 and TRBJ2-1; 7 bases map to TRBD2. This CDR3 contains 13 residues. Losses at the gene ends were 5 bases for V and 5 bases for J; bases not matched to a gene: 6. Germline V lookup: CDR1 GTSNPN, CDR2 SVGIG (reference sequence). The CDR3 sequence is CAWRPSGNNEQFF. DNA of the CDR3: TGTGCCTGGCGTCCCAGCGGGAACAATGAGCAGTTCTTC. Combining the CDR3 with reference TRBV30 and TRBJ2-1 gives the whole variable domain SQTIHQWPATLVQPVGSPLSLECTVEGTSNPNLYWYRQAAGRGLQLLFYSVGIGQISSEVPQNLSASRPQDRQFILSSKKLLLSDSGFYLCAWRPSGNNEQFFGPGTRLTVL.

In its sample, this clonotype was seen many times. V and J are TRBV10-3 and TRBJ1-5; D is possibly TRBD1 (5 bases). Germline CDR1 is ENHRY and CDR2 is SYGVKD. V was cut by 0 bases and J by 5 bases, with 5 bases left in between. This CDR3 comprises 13 residues. CDR3 in amino acids: CAISESGDQPQHF. CDR3 nucleotide sequence: TGTGCCATCAGTGAGTCGGGGGATCAGCCCCAGCATTTT.

As regards this clonotype: A much larger clonotype is one base distant, so this may be a read error. The J gene is TRBJ2-6, the V gene TRBV11-2, with D perhaps assigned TRBD1 or TRBD2 (5 bases each). CDR1 and CDR2 from the germline V gene are SGHAT and FQNNGV. CDR3 size: 15 residues. CDR3: CDTKRPRSGANILTF. The CDR3 nucleotides are TGTGACACCAAGCGGCCGCGCTCTGGGGCCAACATCCTGACTTTC.

Turning to this clonotype: An end of the junction differs from the germline gene, which may be a read error. J is TRBJ2-3 and V is TRBV6-5; D is unresolved. CDR1 MNHEY and CDR2 SVGAGI come from the germline V gene. The CDR3 sequence is 15 residues long. The CDR3: CASSYAVLSTDTRYF. The CDR3 bases are TGTGCCAGCAGTTACGCGGTGCTAAGCACAGATACGCGGTATTTT.

This clonotype turned up a few times. This may come from a read error, since a much larger clone is one base off. The J gene is TRBJ2-3, the V gene TRBV5-1; D unclear. Germline CDR1 SGHRS, CDR2 YFSETQ. This CDR3 spans 12 amino acids. For the CDR3, the DNA is TGCACCAGCAGCTTGGCGACAGATACGCAGTATTTT. Protein sequence: CTSSLATDTQYF.

V usage is TRBV6-2 or TRBV6-3 and J usage is TRBJ2-7, with 8 nucleotides matching TRBD1. The CDR3 is 13 amino acids. Germline V gene data show CDR1 as MNHEY and CDR2 as SVGEGT. Unmatched junction bases numbered 8, after V lost 7 bases and J lost 6 bases. CDR3 bases: TGTGCCAGCATGGACAGGGCCTACTGCGAGCAGTACTTC. It codes for CASMDRAYCEQYF.